The following is a T cell receptor (beta chain) sequence with its context. V was trimmed by 4 bases and J by 2 bases, leaving 12 bases between them. Germline V gene sequence: CDR1 SGHTA, CDR2 FQGTGA. This CDR3 has 15 residues. In the authors' methods: Estimates of nucleated cell counts were drawn from the amplification of reference gene primers. Produced via immunoSEQ multiplex PCR; TCRdb's table is partial and in-frame only. V, J and clone size derive from that table, while D and trimming were established from the DNA sequence. The table lists about 29,000 clones, 70% to 90% of them singletons, with 4.9% in the top ten. The source of the sample is a study of blood T cell repertoires in COVID-19. Study in general: The cDNA or gDNA used as material had been derived from T cells, B-cell-depleted T cells, or PBMCs.

J is TRBJ2-1 and V is TRBV7-3; tentatively, D is TRBD2 (5 bases). The source is a man aged 70 or older with active COVID-19. Sequencing was carried out using peripheral blood. CDR3 sequence reads: CASSWGYGTYNEQFF. The CDR3 nucleotides are TGTGCCAGCAGCTGGGGTTACGGGACCTACAATGAGCAGTTCTTC.